This TCR beta chain was captured in a study of spatial heterogeneity in lung cancer (dated by TCRdb to about 2019). Study-wide context: Beta-chain transcripts were consistently detected in greater numbers than alpha-chain transcripts, which likely reflects a higher abundance of beta-chain transcripts. In the raw uncorrected reads, each unique combination of TCR and UMI appeared on average more than ten times. TCR alpha and beta repertoires were quantitatively compared across multiple tumor regions, matched nontumor lung and blood in non-small cell lung cancer. TCR repertoire features were related to nonsynonymous mutation counts determined by whole-exome sequencing of tumor tissue. At surgery, both alpha and beta chains were TCR-sequenced in more than 200 tumor regions, about 64 matched nontumor lung samples and a few dozen PBMC samples.

The CDR3 contains 14 residues, cysteine and phenylalanine counted. The read is trimmed to its CDR3 DNA, 42 bases read in frame from base 1. Trimming takes 6 bases from V and 5 bases from J, and the germline ends sit 14 bases apart. The intended sense of this specimen's time point label: sample taken at primary tumor resection. The donors were around 69 patients from the lung TRACERx cohort who had early-stage, untreated non-small cell lung cancer. For TCR sequencing, whole RNA was extracted from tumor and nontumor lung tissue, or from cryopreserved PBMC samples, and no cell sorting was done. A patient was chosen for TCR sequencing only when enough RNA was available from at least two tumor regions. Tumor and adjacent nontumor lung specimens were reviewed by a lung pathologist before selection. What the research found in general, with its limitations: Confirming at a functional level the hypothesis that regional TCRs recognize regional mutations was considered to require additional single-cell paired TCR alpha and beta sequencing.

Receptor libraries were prepared by 5' RACE. The sample was run on a NextSeq 500. The TCR library protocol attached a unique molecular identifier to each TCR cDNA molecule to allow correction of PCR and sequencing errors. The source study handled its data this way. TCR identification, UMI-based error correction and CDR3 extraction were all carried out with Decombinator tools. TCRs above a frequency of 2 per 1,000, corresponding to the top 1% of the tumor frequency distribution, were defined as expanded. Renyi diversity was calculated using the R vegan package after each repertoire was subsampled 100 times to 5,000 TCRs. To build CDR3 similarity networks, amino acid triplet string-kernel similarity was used, and CDR3s were connected when their pairwise similarity was above 0.82. TCRdb reanalyzed the raw reads on its own, using fastp at Q25 for trimming and MiXCR for clone calling, and kept in-frame beta chains. Each entry merges the rows of one CDR3 protein and shows their most common DNA and genes. The authors' filters were not applied to this entry. The sample table lists around 14,000 distinct CDR3 sequences, 3.6% of them with a count of one. Jointly, the top ten make up 8.5% to 10% of the sample.

This clonotype occurred many times. The clone's antigen remains unknown. No much larger clonotype is one base removed from it; base qualities were not supplied. Little can be read into the size of this beta chain, an off-target read in a library designed for alpha chains. The rearranged segments are TRBV12-3 or TRBV12-4 and TRBJ1-5; the D gene is perhaps TRBD1, from 6 matching bases. The sample in question was normal lung tissue next to the tumor, obtained at surgery. The origin of this receptor is a male donor with early-stage non-small cell lung cancer. Here is the DNA: TGTGCCAGCAGCAAGGGGGGGGGGCATCAGCCCCAGCATTTT. Its translation reads: CASSKGGGHQPQHF.